What follows are 15 T cell receptor beta chains derived from one specimen sequenced in a study of cytomegalovirus exposure and HLA in healthy donors. With 60 Vbeta and 13 Jbeta primers, the PCR was carried out. TCRdb's table, derived via immunoSEQ multiplex PCR, lists solely in-frame clones and lacks some. Of more than 80,000 clones in the sample, roughly 73% were seen once. Material: PBMCs. The receptors stem from a man aged 35 to 55 in good health and CMV-seronegative.

This clone was recorded only once. J is TRBJ2-2 and V is TRBV9, with D possibly TRBD1 on 5 matching bases. The germline V gene has CDR1 SGDLS and CDR2 YYNGEE. The V and J ends lost 4 bases and 2 bases respectively, with 9 bases between them. The CDR3 loop spans 14 amino acids. The CDR3 coding sequence is TGTGCCAGCAGCTCCAGGGTTAACACCGGGGAGCTGTTTTTT. Protein product: CASSSRVNTGELFF.

The chain employs TRBV4-2 and TRBJ2-3; 12 bases map to TRBD2. This CDR3 spans 18 amino acids. Germline loops: CDR1 LGHNA, CDR2 YNFKEQ. Trimming took 1 base from V and 0 from J; bases not matched to a gene: 5. CDR3 sequence (DNA): TGTGCCAGCAGCCAAGTACTAGCGGGGGGTACTAGCACAGATACGCAGTATTTT. It yields the protein CASSQVLAGGTSTDTQYF.

CDR3 sequence reads: CASSGQGSGSYEQYF. The CDR3 region has the DNA TGCGCCAGCAGTGGACAGGGCAGTGGGTCCTACGAGCAGTACTTC. The rearrangement links TRBV5-1 to TRBJ2-7, with 8 bases that match TRBD1. V lost 5 bases, J lost 1 base, and 8 bases stayed unmatched. Germline-derived CDR1 and CDR2 are SGHRS and YFSETQ. The CDR3 runs 15 residues. Full variable domain (remainder filled in from reference TRBV5-1 and TRBJ2-7): KAGVTQTPRYLIKTRGQQVTLSCSPISGHRSVSWYQQTPGQGLQFLFEYFSETQRNKGNFPGRFSGRQFSNSRSEMNVSTLELGDSALYLCASSGQGSGSYEQYFGPGTRLTVT.

The gene calls are TRBV2 and TRBJ2-1; a weak D match, TRBD2 (6 bases). Deletions cut 7 bases from V and 3 bases from J, with 13 bases between. CDR3 size: 14 residues. In germline, CDR1 is SNHLY, CDR2 FYNNEI. CDR3 protein: CASNVLGGYNEQFF. CDR3 bases: TGTGCCAGCAACGTGTTGGGGGGCTACAATGAGCAGTTCTTC.

The chain joins TRBV20-1 to TRBJ1-1; D not certain. The CDR3 has 11 residues. The V gene lost 4 bases and the J gene lost 7 bases, with 10 bases spanning the gap. Germline CDR1 DFQATT, CDR2 SNEGSKA (reference sequence). The CDR3, as DNA: TGCAGTGCTAACAGTTATTTTGAAGCTTTCTTT. It yields the protein CSANSYFEAFF.

This chain connects TRBV9 to TRBJ2-2; 7 bases are a match to TRBD1. V dropped 3 bases and J dropped 5; count of bases not matched to a gene: 4. CDR1 SGDLS and CDR2 YYNGEE come from the germline V gene. There are 14 residues in the CDR3. CDR3 DNA sequence: TGTGCCAGCAGCGGATTACAGGGGACCGGGGAGCTGTTTTTT. Translating gives CASSGLQGTGELFF.

This CDR3 is CASRSGRFSYNEQFF. CDR3 DNA sequence: TGTGCTAGTCGGAGCGGGCGCTTCTCCTACAATGAGCAGTTCTTC. The rearrangement links TRBV12-5 to TRBJ2-1; D possibly corresponds to TRBD2 (6 bases). The CDR3 runs 15 residues. V was trimmed by 8 bases and J by 0 bases, leaving 14 bases between them. From germline, CDR1 is LGHNT and CDR2 FRNRAP.

The V and J genes are TRBV28 and TRBJ1-1; D uncertain. Trimming left V 7 bases short and J 2 bases short, with 14 bases between. This CDR3 is 14 amino acids long. Germline assignment: CDR1 MDHEN and CDR2 SYDVKM. CDR3 amino acids: CASNQAGRNTEAFF. The CDR3 DNA sequence: TGTGCCAGCAACCAGGCCGGGAGAAACACTGAAGCTTTCTTT.

The chain employs TRBV5-1 and TRBJ1-1; 11 bases line up with TRBD1. The CDR3 is 15 residues long. V was pared by 3 bases and J by 3 bases, with 4 bases of the junction left unmatched. CDR1 and CDR2 from the germline V gene are SGHRS and YFSETQ. The CDR3 reads CASSWTGGVDTEAFF. The CDR3 bases are TGCGCCAGCAGCTGGACAGGGGGCGTCGACACTGAAGCTTTCTTT.

V and J are TRBV27 and TRBJ1-6, with a tentative D call TRBD1 (6 bases). This CDR3 is built from 15 residues. The germline V gene encodes CDR1 MNHEY and CDR2 SMNVEV (reference sequence). Trimming removed 10 bases from V and 7 bases from J, with 20 bases in between. The CDR3 loop is CATSEGGNSNSPLHF. Written as DNA, the CDR3 is TGTGCCACCTCCGAGGGGGGGAACTCCAATTCACCCCTCCACTTT.

This clone was seen a handful of times. The chain uses TRBV9 and TRBJ2-3; 8 nucleotides align to TRBD1. This CDR3 spans 15 amino acids. V was clipped by 4 bases and J by 2 bases; unmatched bases: 6. Germline V gene lookup returns CDR1 SGDLS and CDR2 YYNGEE. This chain's CDR3 is CASSFGDRTTDTQYF. CDR3 in DNA: TGTGCCAGCAGCTTCGGGGACAGGACCACAGATACGCAGTATTTT. Based on the CDR3 plus reference TRBV9 and TRBJ2-3, the full variable domain is DSGVTQTPKHLITATGQRVTLRCSPRSGDLSVYWYQQSLDQGLQFLIQYYNGEERAKGNILERFSAQQFPDLHSELNLSSLELGDSALYFCASSFGDRTTDTQYFGPGTRLTVL.

This chain links TRBV27 with TRBJ2-5, with 7 positions matching TRBD2. Unmatched junction bases numbered 12, after V lost 6 bases and J lost 5 bases. Germline CDR1 reads MNHEY; CDR2 reads SMNVEV (reference sequence). This CDR3 has 15 residues. CDR3 in DNA: TGTGCCAGCAGCCCCCGGGTCGGGGGGTGGGAGACCCAGTACTTC. The encoded protein is CASSPRVGGWETQYF.

This rearrangement joins TRBV6-6 to TRBJ1-6; TRBD1 is a possible D gene (6 bases). The germline V gene encodes CDR1 MNHNY and CDR2 SVGAGI (reference sequence). This CDR3 has 16 amino acids. The germline V and J ends were trimmed by 2 bases and 7 bases, with 15 bases remaining between them. Here the CDR3 DNA reads TGTGCCAGCAGTTACCCGCCCGGGACATTGAATTCACCCCTCCACTTT. Translating gives CASSYPPGTLNSPLHF.

The gene calls are TRBV12-5 and TRBJ2-7; weak D call: TRBD2 (6 bases). The CDR3 contains 12 residues. From germline, CDR1 is LGHNT and CDR2 FRNRAP. Trimming took off 8 bases at V and 3 bases at J, with 11 bases between the two ends. The DNA for the CDR3 is TGTGCTAGTCGGGGAGGTGGCTACGAGCAGTACTTC. Encoded protein: CASRGGGYEQYF.

This clone was seen only a few times. V is TRBV6-1 and J is TRBJ1-5, with D tentatively TRBD1 (6 bases). This CDR3 is built from 15 residues. V was pared by 2 bases and J by 6 bases, with 14 bases between. CDR1 and CDR2 (germline): MNHNS, SASEGT. The CDR3 region is CASSESVGQFQPQHF. DNA of the CDR3: TGTGCCAGCAGTGAATCCGTCGGACAGTTTCAGCCCCAGCATTTT.